The clone carrying this T cell receptor beta chain was seen at least ten times. The data stem from a study of naive and memory T cell subsets. The library had UMIs added by 3' ligation of an oligonucleotide to TCR cDNA. Cells were not sorted; total RNA input targeted roughly 1 to 1000 ng. Four PCR rounds used nested alpha and beta constant region primers plus the SP2 primer. TCRdb re-called the 5' RACE reads through MiXCR, storing one row per CDR3 protein. The table shows roughly 56,000 distinct CDR3 sequences, with around 7.3% occurring only once. This CDR3 comprises 15 residues. Germline CDR1 is SQVTM and CDR2 is ANQGSEA. V trimming: 6 bases; J trimming: 2 bases; junction bases outside the gene matches: 9.

The genes are TRBV29-1 and TRBJ2-2, with TRBD2 identical over 7 bases. This TCR was sampled from a male donor in good health. The CDR3 DNA follows: TGCAGCGTGAGGGAAAGAGCGGGAAACACCGGGGAGCTGTTTTTT. Residues: CSVRERAGNTGELFF.